This T cell receptor (beta chain) came from a study of cytomegalovirus exposure and HLA in healthy donors. Sequencing was performed with immunoSEQ multiplex PCR; in TCRdb, only in-frame clones are kept and a portion is missing. The sample holds 65,000 or so clones, around 92% seen once. Germline V gene data show CDR1 as MNHEY and CDR2 as SVGAGI. V lost 2 bases, J lost 8 bases, and 5 bases stayed unmatched. CDR3 length: 14 residues. What was sequenced was PBMCs. The chain employs TRBV6-5 and TRBJ2-3, with 9 bases aligning to TRBD2. The sequence came from a woman aged 18-29 years in good health and CMV-seronegative. CDR3 DNA sequence: TGTGCCAGCAGTTACGTAGCGGGAGTGGCTACGCAGTATTTT. This codes for CASSYVAGVATQYF.